The rows below give T cell receptor beta chains drawn from one sample of a study of blood T cell repertoires in COVID-19. Assay used: immunoSEQ multiplex PCR; TCRdb lists only in-frame clones, some missing. The data contain under 350,000 clones, about 86% of them seen just once; the ten biggest clones take up around 4.4%. Sequencing input: PBMCs or T cells enriched from blood (not recorded which). These receptors all stem from a woman between 40 and 50 years old with acute COVID-19. Each CDR3 is given with its conserved first and last residue. D genes are given only for firm matches. The size field is filled for only some rows; it gives once, few, many or a size class.

TRBD1	TRBV5-1	TRBJ2-3	NA	CASSLAGTGRTDTQYF	TGCGCCAGCAGCTTAGCCGGGACAGGGCGCACAGATACGCAGTATTTT
TRBD2	TRBV7-9	TRBJ2-5	NA	CASSRNLQRGAFQETQYF	TGTGCCAGCAGCCGAAACCTTCAGCGGGGGGCTTTCCAAGAGACCCAGTACTTC
NA	TRBV27	TRBJ1-6	NA	CASSLQTGYNSPLHF	TGTGCCAGCAGTTTACAGACAGGATATAATTCACCCCTCCACTTT
TRBD1	TRBV28	TRBJ1-4	NA	CASRPQGANEKLFF	TGTGCCAGCAGACCACAGGGGGCTAATGAAAAACTGTTTTTT
TRBD2	TRBV5-1	TRBJ2-3	NA	CASSGGTSGATDTQYF	TGCGCCAGCAGCGGTGGGACTAGCGGGGCCACAGATACGCAGTATTTT
TRBD2	TRBV9	TRBJ2-5	NA	CASSVGAGGPPETQYF	TGTGCCAGCAGCGTAGGGGCGGGGGGGCCCCCAGAGACCCAGTACTTC
TRBD1	TRBV6-2/TRBV6-3	TRBJ2-7	once	CASSKEDRVHEQYF	TGTGCCAGCAGTAAAGAAGACAGGGTCCACGAGCAGTACTTC
NA	TRBV4-2	TRBJ1-2	once	CASSQVSGGYTF	TGTGCCAGCAGCCAAGTCAGCGGTGGCTACACCTTC
NA	TRBV4-1	TRBJ2-1	NA	CASSQESAGGLVWGLF	TGCGCCAGCAGCCAAGAATCTGCCGGGGGGCTCGTGTGGGGACTCTTC
TRBD2	TRBV5-4	TRBJ2-2	NA	CASSSLRGTSGGTGELFF	TGTGCCAGCAGCTCTCTGCGCGGGACTAGCGGCGGCACCGGGGAGCTGTTTTTT
NA	TRBV27	TRBJ2-7	NA	CASYGDSYEQYF	TGTGCCAGCTACGGTGACTCCTACGAGCAGTACTTC
NA	TRBV3-1/TRBV3-2	TRBJ2-3	NA	CASSQGQASTDTQYF	TGTGCCAGCAGCCAAGGGCAGGCAAGCACAGATACGCAGTATTTT
NA	TRBV18	TRBJ2-1	NA	CASRRELGFNEQFF	TGTGCCAGCCGCCGGGAGTTGGGGTTCAATGAGCAGTTCTTC
TRBD1	TRBV9	TRBJ1-3	NA	CASSAGTGDAGGNTIYF	TGTGCCAGCAGCGCCGGGACAGGGGACGCGGGAGGAAACACCATATATTTT
NA	TRBV4-2	TRBJ1-2	NA	CASSQSPGGSNYGYTF	TGTGCCAGCAGCCAATCCCCGGGTGGCAGCAACTATGGCTACACCTTC
NA	TRBV4-3	TRBJ2-2	NA	CASSQSDSYTGELFF	TGCGCCAGCAGCCAGTCTGACAGTTACACCGGGGAGCTGTTTTTT